This T cell receptor beta chain is from a study of cytomegalovirus exposure and HLA in healthy donors. Overall study findings and caveats: For most TCR beta V segments, an earlier analysis put the productive rate at about 90% or about 30% of the time. Across donors, presence/absence analyses took sequencing depth to be roughly uniform. With later analysis, a missense DCLRE1C variant became linked to TCR beta V- and J-gene trimming.

In regard to this clone: Its cognate antigen is unknown.

A multiplex PCR was run with 60 Vbeta primers and 13 Jbeta primers. TCRdb's table, derived via immunoSEQ multiplex PCR, lists solely in-frame clones and lacks some. In the table there are about 170,000 clones, around 73% of which are singletons. The CDR3 is 12 amino acids. Germline CDR1 and CDR2: SGHTA and FQGNSA. The V and J ends lost 3 bases and 2 bases respectively, with 3 bases between them. J is TRBJ2-3 and V is TRBV7-2; D remains ambiguous. This receptor was obtained from a woman aged 18-30 years in good health and CMV-seropositive. Sequencing was performed on PBMCs. The CDR3 spells CASSFNTDTQYF. The DNA for the CDR3 is TGTGCCAGCAGCTTTAACACAGATACGCAGTATTTT.